This TCR beta chain was observed in a study of cytomegalovirus exposure and HLA in healthy donors. Findings and caveats of the study: A later analysis reported that several of the most significant clusters appeared to be linked to common viral pathogens, among them Epstein-Barr virus. The classifier reportedly diagnosed cytomegalovirus status with high sensitivity and specificity. Most observed TCR sequences were rare, whereas some public TCRs were detected in many donors. The listing of fewer than 200 TCR beta chains classed them as cytomegalovirus-associated.

To note about this clone: Its target is unknown.

The study ran its PCR with 60 Vbeta and 13 Jbeta primers. The data were produced by immunoSEQ multiplex PCR, yet TCRdb's version contains in-frame clones alone and is incomplete. The profile shows almost 95,000 clones, over 65% of them singletons. CDR1 is LNHDA and CDR2 is SQIVND in the germline V gene (reference sequence). The J segment lost 1 base and the V segment lost 4 bases, leaving 12 bases of the junction unmatched. This CDR3 spans 18 amino acids. The source material was PBMCs. This chain links TRBV19 with TRBJ1-3; 8 bases map to TRBD1. This clonotype was obtained from a man aged 30 to 39 in good health and CMV-seronegative. For the CDR3, the DNA is TGTGCCAGTAGTACCCGGGGACAGGTGGATGATTCTGGAAACACCATATATTTT. This translates into CASSTRGQVDDSGNTIYF. Complete variable domain (other parts from reference TRBV19 and TRBJ1-3): DGGITQSPKYLFRKEGQNVTLSCEQNLNHDAMYWYRQDPGQGLRLIYYSQIVNDFQKGDIAEGYSVSREKKESFPLTVTSAQKNPTAFYLCASSTRGQVDDSGNTIYFGEGSWLTVV.